The 6 T cell receptor beta chains below were found in one sample sequenced in a study of radiation and T cells in renal cell carcinoma. Treatment indicated: 15 Gy SBRT to primary tumor, nephrectomy 4 weeks later. Data came from immunoSEQ multiplex PCR; TCRdb stores just in-frame clones and leaves some out. Among fewer than 25,000 clones listed, 40% to 55% were seen once. The sequenced sample was tumor tissue, obtained from a patient whose treatment included radiotherapy and nephrectomy. The receptors here all came from a woman between 45 and 60 years old with renal cell carcinoma.

The chain uses TRBV4-1 and TRBJ2-5, with 9 bases fitting TRBD2. This CDR3 comprises 17 residues. CDR1 MGHRA and CDR2 YSYEKL come from the germline V gene. V shed 0 bases, J shed 4 bases, and the junction held 9 bases outside the gene matches. As DNA, the CDR3 is TGCGCCAGCAGCCAAGATTCCCTTGCGGGGGGGAGAGAGACCCAGTACTTC. This encodes CASSQDSLAGGRETQYF.

The V and J genes are TRBV7-9 and TRBJ1-6; 7 bases fit TRBD1. Trimming cost V 1 base and J 9 bases; bases outside gene matches: 6. This CDR3 is 15 amino acids long. Looked up from germline, CDR1 is SEHNR and CDR2 is FQNEAQ (reference sequence). CDR3: CASSLGGTVSSPLHF. In DNA form, the CDR3 reads TGTGCCAGCAGCTTAGGAGGGACAGTAAGTTCACCCCTCCACTTT.

This clone occurred a few times. The rearrangement joins TRBV5-1 to TRBJ1-1; 7 nucleotides line up with TRBD1. V was pared by 4 bases and J by 3 bases, with 9 bases of the junction left unmatched. There are 15 residues in the CDR3. CDR1 and CDR2 (germline): SGHRS, YFSETQ. The DNA for the CDR3 is TGCGCCAGCAGCAAGGAGGGGGCGCGGGACACTGAAGCTTTCTTT. Amino acids: CASSKEGARDTEAFF.

This clone was seen only a few times. V and J are TRBV16 and TRBJ1-2, with D possibly matching TRBD1 (5 bases). The CDR3 covers 15 residues. Trimming left V 0 bases short and J 6 bases short, with 14 bases between. Germline V gives CDR1 KGHSY, CDR2 FQNENV. The CDR3 region is CASSQSGEGRDGYTF. CDR3 sequence (DNA): TGTGCCAGCAGCCAATCCGGGGAGGGGCGAGATGGCTACACCTTC.

This clone has only a few counts. The gene calls are TRBV30 and TRBJ1-1; D perhaps matches TRBD1 (6 bases). The CDR3 consists of 13 residues. The V end lost 4 bases, the J end lost 0 bases, and 9 bases lay between the germline ends. CDR1 GTSNPN and CDR2 SVGIG come from the germline V gene (reference sequence). The CDR3 protein is CAWTGHMNTEAFF. The CDR3 region has the DNA TGTGCCTGGACGGGACATATGAACACTGAAGCTTTCTTT.

The table lists this clone with many counts. V and J are TRBV6-1 and TRBJ1-5; TRBD1 might be the D (5 bases). CDR3 length equals 16 residues. Germline V gives CDR1 MNHNS, CDR2 SASEGT. V shed 2 bases and J shed 0 bases, with 11 bases lying between them. The CDR3 sequence is CASSEPDTYSNQPQHF. DNA of the CDR3: TGTGCCAGCAGTGAACCGGACACCTATAGCAATCAGCCCCAGCATTTT.